A single T cell receptor beta chain is shown here with its context. Trimming left V 7 bases short and J 6 bases short, with 13 bases between. Germline V gene lookup returns CDR1 MDHEN and CDR2 SYDVKM. The CDR3 contains 12 residues. This sample is drawn from a study of blood T cell repertoires in COVID-19. Per the authors' pipeline: By means of reference gene primer amplification, nucleated cell counts were estimated. The table came from immunoSEQ multiplex PCR; TCRdb's copy has only in-frame clones and leaves some out. The V and J calls and clone size are taken from that table; D and trimming were inferred from the DNA. The sample has about 200,000 clones; about 90% are singletons.

Material for sequencing was peripheral blood. The J gene is TRBJ2-7, the V gene TRBV28, with D tentatively TRBD2 (6 bases). The source is a man aged 40-49 years with active or convalescent COVID-19. CDR3: CASMGGLGEQYF. CDR3 nucleotide sequence: TGTGCCAGCATGGGGGGTTTAGGCGAGCAGTACTTC.